This T cell receptor (beta chain) was recorded in a study of blood T cell repertoires in COVID-19. The CDR3 length is 16 residues. V was pared by 4 bases and J by 6 bases, with 9 bases of the junction left unmatched. Germline V gives CDR1 LGHNA, CDR2 YSLEER. This table comes from immunoSEQ multiplex PCR, and its TCRdb copy is limited to in-frame clones, with some not included. The profile shows about 210,000 clones, 65% to 90% of them singletons. Participant ages covered about 18 to 89 years across around 25 US areas. The V and J genes are TRBV4-3 and TRBJ1-4; 9 bases are a match to TRBD1. Sequencing was done on a sample of PBMCs or T cells enriched from blood (not recorded which). The receptor was derived from a woman between 50 and 59 years old with acute COVID-19. In DNA form, the CDR3 reads TGCGCCAGCAGCCGGACCCCGGGACAGGGTGATGAAAAACTGTTTTTT. It translates to CASSRTPGQGDEKLFF.